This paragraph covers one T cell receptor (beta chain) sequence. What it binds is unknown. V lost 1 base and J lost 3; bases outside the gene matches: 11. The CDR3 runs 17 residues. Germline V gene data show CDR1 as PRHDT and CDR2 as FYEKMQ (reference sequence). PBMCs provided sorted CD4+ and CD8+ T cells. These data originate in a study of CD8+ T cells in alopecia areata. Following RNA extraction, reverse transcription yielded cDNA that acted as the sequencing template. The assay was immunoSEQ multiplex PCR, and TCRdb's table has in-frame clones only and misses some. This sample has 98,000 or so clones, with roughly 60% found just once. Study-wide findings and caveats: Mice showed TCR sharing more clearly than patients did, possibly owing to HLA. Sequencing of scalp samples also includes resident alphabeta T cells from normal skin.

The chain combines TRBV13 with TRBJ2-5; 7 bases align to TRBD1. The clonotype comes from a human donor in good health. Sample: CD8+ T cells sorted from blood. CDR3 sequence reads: CASSLVAQGVRKETQYF. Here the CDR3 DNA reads TGTGCCAGCAGCTTAGTTGCGCAGGGGGTACGGAAAGAGACCCAGTACTTC.